This TCR beta chain comes out of a study of cytomegalovirus exposure and HLA in healthy donors (dated by TCRdb to about 2017). General notes on the study: An earlier analysis of approximately 640 of the donors reported approximately 270 Gb of sequence data and 117 million unique TCR beta sequences from roughly 200 million T cells. About 300 gigabases of sequencing data and 70 million to 85 million unique TCR sequences were included in an early release covering 500 to 750 HLA-typed donors. The genetic ancestry cluster associated with self-reported Caucasian donors included over 80% of the 398 genotyped donors. The aim of the study was to test whether cataloging public T cell receptors could identify signatures of past pathogen exposure. Using immunosequencing, the study profiled T cell repertoires from 550 to 750 subjects and related those repertoires to cytomegalovirus serostatus. A separate validation cohort of 100 to 150 different subjects was used in addition to the roughly 700-subject first cohort. High-throughput TCR immunosequencing, statistical association of individual TCRs with disease status, and machine learning were combined to predict cytomegalovirus infection status. In a later analysis, previously published TCR beta repertoires from 600 to 850 donors were re-analyzed and high-resolution HLA genotyping was added so that TCR occurrence patterns could be studied. Rather than drawing on any new phenotypic data, the later analysis identified candidate immune exposures from TCR beta sequences and the way those sequences occurred across donors. To decide whether each TCR beta V gene segment behaved as functional or pseudogenic, an earlier analysis of nearly 600 of the donors relied on high-throughput TCR beta sequencing. Donor age, sex, ethnicity and CMV serostatus were compiled together with the repertoire data. Genome-wide SNP genotypes for about 65% of the roughly 700 donors were used in a later genetic analysis, which treated that subset as a discovery cohort. Every repertoire in the discovery cohort had been generated on one and the same sequencing platform. HLA typing included class I and class II loci at four-digit resolution. Typing coverage differed by locus: A, B, C, DRB1 and DQB1 were typed in roughly 629-630 donors, DQA1 in 522, DPA1 in around 600, and DPB1 in just under 490. A few DR-DQ haplotypes were treated as single units for association and clustering because of strong linkage in the cohort. On average, around 230,000 unique TCR beta nucleotide sequences were sequenced per donor among several hundred genotyped donors of the cohort, with roughly 18% of those sequences being non-productive.

Points the paper makes about the study in general: In a later analysis, the rate of TCR association differed among HLA loci, with DRB1 alleles having the most associated TCRs and HLA-C alleles having the fewest. For the cohort, immune exposure information was limited to CMV serostatus. Some IMGT-functional V segments, including TRBV6-2 and TRBV6-3, could not be distinguished by the 87-base-pair reads and were therefore excluded. When HLA alleles, especially DR and DQ, strongly co-occurred, TCR associations were difficult to assign to individual alleles. A few of the identified cytomegalovirus-associated TCR beta chains were confirmed in vitro to be specific for cytomegalovirus antigens. In a later genetic analysis, a missense DCLRE1C variant was associated with V-gene and J-gene trimming of TCR beta chains, and the association was replicated in an independent cohort. The study listed 150 to 200 TCR beta chains as associated with cytomegalovirus. Specific HLA alleles were associated with 15,000 to 20,000 TCR beta sequences at a false discovery rate of 0.05 in a later analysis. In an earlier analysis of approximately 600 of the donors, most TCR beta V segments were observed in productive rearrangements about 87% or about 30% of the time, broadly matching IMGT annotations. The classifier was reported to diagnose cytomegalovirus status with high specificity and sensitivity in both the original and validation cohorts. Because counts were too low, roughly 17 rarely observed V segments, including chromosome 9 orphons, were left out of the earlier analysis of approximately 500 of the donors. Roughly uniform sequencing depth across donors was assumed in presence/absence analyses, although this assumption may not hold. In a later analysis, most CMV-associated TCR beta chains were found to appear HLA-restricted, with HLA associations seemingly driven largely by CMV exposure. It was suggested by the authors that the approach could potentially be generalized to other disease states and immunological phenotypes. A further reported finding was that TCR beta sequences accurately predicted the HLA-A and HLA-B alleles for most subjects in the first cohort. Linkage disequilibrium might explain the correlated functional status among segregating V segments, but an unknown experimental factor could not be ruled out. HLA typing was unavailable for some donors at each locus, so association tests used only the typed subset. In a later analysis, several top co-occurrence clusters were reported to appear linked to parvovirus B19, influenza, CMV and Epstein-Barr virus. A group of highly shared sequence variants was considered likely to be a technical artifact of the sequencing pipeline. According to a later genetic analysis, donors in an Asian-associated ancestry cluster had fewer N-insertions in productive TCRs than the roughly 700-donor mean. The cohort was sequenced for TCR beta chains only, and without alpha or paired-chain data the features that could be detected were limited. A later analysis found that HLA-associated TCR beta chains were more clonally expanded and had lower generation probabilities than equally common non-associated chains. While some public TCRs were present in many individuals, most TCR sequences turned up only very rarely across donors.

Regarding this clone: Its specific antigen is unknown.

In total, approximately 610 healthy bone marrow donors made up the cohort. At the time of sampling, all cohort members were nominally healthy, though unrecorded immune exposures were likely present. The donor was CMV seropositive and was included in the group of 250 to 350 seropositive cohort members. A peripheral blood sample was collected from each donor, and TCR beta sequencing was performed on peripheral blood mononuclear cells. Genomic DNA extraction from the blood cell samples was performed with the Qiagen DNeasy Blood Extraction Kit. Library preparation employed the immunoSEQ multiplex PCR assay. For the multiplex PCR, a mixture combining 60 forward primers for TCR Vbeta segments and 13 reverse primers for TCR Jbeta segments was used. The CDR3 region of rearranged TCR beta genes was amplified from genomic DNA by a multiplex PCR assay. The amplified TCR beta libraries were sequenced on the Illumina HiSeq System as 87-base-pair reads. In the paper's pipeline: A later analysis counted approximately 74 million unique TCR beta chains across the approximately 700 repertoires, and around 9.9 million of these chains were shared by at least two donors. Raw reads were error-corrected and collapsed into unique sequences with a nearest-neighbor algorithm that merged closely related sequences to remove PCR and sequencing errors. Alignment of CDR3 sequences to IMGT reference sequences was used to assign V, D and J gene segments. Each retained sequence needed at least a six-nucleotide match to both a V gene segment and a J gene segment. A rearrangement counted as productive if the CDR3 had no stop codons and remained in frame with V and J, and every other rearrangement counted as non-productive. Following IMGT convention, CDR3 was defined as the stretch from the second conserved V-encoded cysteine up to the conserved J-encoded phenylalanine. In an earlier analysis of some 550 of the donors, sequences lacking an unambiguous match to a single V gene segment were excluded. An earlier analysis of several hundred of the donors called V segments functional above 56.7% productive rearrangements and segregating when the between-donor standard deviation exceeded 5%. A statistical classification framework was built for diagnosing cytomegalovirus status from the catalog of TCR beta chain sequences. In a later analysis, V and J genes were assigned by comparing TCR nucleotide sequences against IMGT/GENE-DB human TR gene sequences. Using the TCRdist pipeline, a later analysis assigned CDR3 sequences along with most-parsimonious VDJ recombination scenarios. A later analysis defined each TCR beta chain by its CDR3 amino acid sequence plus V-gene family, and excluded reads lacking a unique V-gene family. A later analysis removed 500 to 650 highly shared, low-generation-probability nucleotide sequences to deal with suspected cross-contamination and a sequencing artifact. In a later analysis, a clonal expansion index was calculated for each public chain from normalized within-repertoire ranks of inferred template counts. In a later analysis, generation probabilities were computed with a VDJ recombination model fitted to out-of-frame rearrangements, and the resulting probabilities were checked against IGoR. In a later analysis, TCR-TCR, TCR-HLA and TCR-CMV co-occurrence was scored with hypergeometric tests, and a repertoire-size bias correction was applied to TCR pairs. False discovery rates were estimated in a later analysis by permuting HLA or CMV assignments 20 times. In a later analysis, co-occurring TCRs were grouped using DBSCAN, and TCRdist sequence similarity was added for clustering within HLA-allele-positive subsets. Repertoires with fewer than 30,000 or more than 120,000 public chains were left out of co-occurrence clustering, as were about 5 repertoires with anomalous nucleotide sharing. As stored in TCRdb, this immuneACCESS dataset retains in-frame rearrangements with V and J assigned. A fraction of the clones does not appear; measured against another copy, unresolved V genes explain less than half of the discrepancy, and the remainder lacks a known reason. D and trimming come from the DNA, and the V and J calls and clone size come from that table. The sample's own table lists about 88,000 clones. The ten largest account for 5.5% of the sample.

V is cut back by 2 bases and J by 6 bases, with 4 bases in the junction unmatched. The CDR3 numbers 14 residues from cysteine through phenylalanine. Only the CDR3 DNA is retained, 42 bases long and in frame from the first base. The CDR1 and CDR2 encoded by the germline V gene (reference sequence) are SGHNT and YYREEE. The rearranged chain carries TRBV5-4 and TRBJ1-1, and TRBD1 aligns with 10 junction nucleotides. The clonotype was recovered from a girl between 5 and 17 years old in good health and CMV-seropositive. The sequencing input was PBMCs. CDR3 reads: CASSLNDRGPEAFF. The base sequence is TGTGCCAGCAGCTTAAATGACAGGGGGCCTGAAGCTTTCTTT.